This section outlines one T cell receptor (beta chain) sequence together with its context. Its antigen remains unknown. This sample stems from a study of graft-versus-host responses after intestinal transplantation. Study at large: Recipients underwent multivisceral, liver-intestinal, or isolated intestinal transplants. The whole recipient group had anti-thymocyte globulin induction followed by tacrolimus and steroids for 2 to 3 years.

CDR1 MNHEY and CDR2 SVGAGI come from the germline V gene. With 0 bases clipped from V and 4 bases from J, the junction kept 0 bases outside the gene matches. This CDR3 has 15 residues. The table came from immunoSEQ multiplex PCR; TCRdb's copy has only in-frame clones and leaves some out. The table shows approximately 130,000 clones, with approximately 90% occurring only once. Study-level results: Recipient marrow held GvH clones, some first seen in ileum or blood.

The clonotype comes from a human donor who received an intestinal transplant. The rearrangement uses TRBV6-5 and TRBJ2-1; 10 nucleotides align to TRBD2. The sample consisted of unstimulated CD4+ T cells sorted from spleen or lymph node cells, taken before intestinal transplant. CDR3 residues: CASSYSLAGYNEQFF. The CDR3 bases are TGTGCCAGCAGTTACTCACTAGCGGGGTACAATGAGCAGTTCTTC.